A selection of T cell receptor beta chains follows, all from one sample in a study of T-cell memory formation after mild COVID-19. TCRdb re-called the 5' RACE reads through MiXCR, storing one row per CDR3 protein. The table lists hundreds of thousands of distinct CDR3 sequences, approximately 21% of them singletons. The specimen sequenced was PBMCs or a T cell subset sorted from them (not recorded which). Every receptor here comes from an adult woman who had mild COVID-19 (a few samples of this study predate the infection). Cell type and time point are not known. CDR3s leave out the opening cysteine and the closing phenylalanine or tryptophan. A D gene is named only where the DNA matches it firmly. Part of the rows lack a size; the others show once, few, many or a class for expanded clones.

CDR3: ASSQDGRTGGADTQY; V: TRBV4-3; J: TRBJ2-3; size: few; length: 15; D: TRBD1
CDR3: ASSRDQDTGELF; V: TRBV12-3/TRBV12-4; J: TRBJ2-2; size: .; length: 12; D: .
CDR3: ASSPGLAGGKDEQF; V: TRBV7-9; J: TRBJ2-1; size: few; length: 14; D: TRBD2
CDR3: ASSKIQGLGSEQY; V: TRBV7-6; J: TRBJ2-7; size: .; length: 13; D: .
CDR3: ASSVETSSNEQF; V: TRBV9; J: TRBJ2-1; size: .; length: 12; D: .
CDR3: ASSQGDREGEQY; V: TRBV4-1; J: TRBJ2-7; size: .; length: 12; D: TRBD1
CDR3: ASSLLQGWNEQF; V: TRBV12-3/TRBV12-4; J: TRBJ2-1; size: .; length: 12; D: .
CDR3: ASRFEASGSNEQF; V: TRBV4-1; J: TRBJ2-1; size: .; length: 13; D: TRBD2
CDR3: ASSYEGQGSTDTQY; V: TRBV5-1; J: TRBJ2-3; size: .; length: 14; D: TRBD1
CDR3: ASSLAGTGQETQY; V: TRBV7-9; J: TRBJ2-5; size: few; length: 13; D: TRBD1
CDR3: SARDGGSGTAMNEQF; V: TRBV20-1; J: TRBJ2-1; size: .; length: 15; D: .
CDR3: ASSSGTRKETQY; V: TRBV2; J: TRBJ2-5; size: .; length: 12; D: TRBD2
CDR3: ASSPTEGVTQY; V: TRBV12-3/TRBV12-4; J: TRBJ2-5; size: many; length: 11; D: .